The 24 T cell receptor beta chains in this list originate from one sample, sequenced in a study of blood T cell repertoires in COVID-19. The repertoire was sequenced with immunoSEQ multiplex PCR; TCRdb's copy has only in-frame clones and lacks some. The sample holds about 54,000 clones, about four fifths seen once. The sequenced sample consisted of peripheral blood. The receptors here all came from a woman aged 60-75 years with acute or convalescent COVID-19.

V gene TRBV27 combines with J gene TRBJ2-7; a possible D gene is TRBD2 (6 bases). V was cut by 2 bases and J by 4 bases, with 18 bases left in between. The CDR3 spans 16 residues. The germline V gene encodes CDR1 MNHEY and CDR2 SMNVEV (reference sequence). CDR3 in DNA: TGTGCCAGCAGTTTAGGAGGAAGAGGAGGAGGGTACGAGCAGTACTTC. Its translation: CASSLGGRGGGYEQYF.

The chain carries TRBV19 and TRBJ2-1; maybe TRBD2 (6 bases). Per the germline V gene, CDR1 is LNHDA and CDR2 is SQIVND (reference sequence). This CDR3 contains 15 residues. Trimming took 9 bases from V and 3 from J, leaving 18 bases between them. CDR3 residues: CASSSQGGDYNEQFF. Here the CDR3 DNA reads TGTGCCAGCTCAAGTCAGGGCGGGGACTACAATGAGCAGTTCTTC.

This clone has more than one count but fewer than ten. CDR3: CASSSGNRVGNEQFF. The CDR3 region has the DNA TGTGCCAGCAGCTCAGGGAACAGGGTAGGGAATGAGCAGTTCTTC. The chain is built from TRBV7-9 and TRBJ2-1; D perhaps matches TRBD1 (6 bases). CDR1 is SEHNR and CDR2 is FQNEAQ in the germline V gene (reference sequence). V was clipped by 4 bases and J by 7 bases, with 17 bases between them. This CDR3 has 15 amino acids.

This clone has just one count. V usage is TRBV5-6 and J usage is TRBJ1-1; no clear D gene. The CDR3 runs to 15 residues. CDR1 is SGHDT, CDR2 YYEEEE, per germline. With 1 base removed from V and 1 base from J, the gap between germline ends came to 11 bases. The CDR3 DNA reads TGTGCCAGCAGCTTGTCAGAGGTGTGGAACACTGAAGCTTTCTTT. This sequence encodes CASSLSEVWNTEAFF. Based on the CDR3 plus reference TRBV5-6 and TRBJ1-1, the full variable domain is DAGVTQSPTHLIKTRGQQVTLRCSPKSGHDTVSWYQQALGQGPQFIFQYYEEEERQRGNFPDRFSGHQFPNYSSELNVNALLLGDSALYLCASSLSEVWNTEAFFGQGTRLTVV.

This clone was picked up one time. The chain combines TRBV18 with TRBJ2-5, with a possible D match to TRBD2 (6 bases). Per germline, CDR1 KGHSH and CDR2 LQKENI. Trimming left V 6 bases short and J 1 base short, with 12 bases between. This CDR3 has 14 amino acids. CDR3 sequence (DNA): TGTGCCAGCTCCGTTCCGCGGGGCCAAGAGACCCAGTACTTC. It encodes CASSVPRGQETQYF.

The chain is built from TRBV30 and TRBJ2-3; D might be TRBD2 (5 bases). Germline V lookup: CDR1 GTSNPN, CDR2 SVGIG (reference sequence). The CDR3 has 14 amino acids. Trimming removed 2 bases at V and 6 bases at J, with 15 bases between. CDR3 sequence: CAWSPQAVKDTQYF. In nucleotides, the CDR3 is TGTGCCTGGAGTCCACAAGCGGTTAAGGATACGCAGTATTTT.

The gene calls are TRBV28 and TRBJ1-5; D is unclear. V lost 7 bases and J 7 bases, leaving 14 bases between the germline ends. Germline V lookup: CDR1 MDHEN, CDR2 SYDVKM. CDR3 size: 13 residues. In nucleotides, the CDR3 is TGTGCCAGCACTGTTACCCGGCGGCAGCCCCAGCATTTT. It specifies CASTVTRRQPQHF. Full variable domain (outside the CDR3, taken from reference TRBV28 and TRBJ1-5): DVKVTQSSRYLVKRTGEKVFLECVQDMDHENMFWYRQDPGLGLRLIYFSYDVKMKEKGDIPEGYSVSREKKERFSLILESASTNQTSMYLCASTVTRRQPQHFGDGTRLSIL.

This clone was observed once. The rearrangement joins TRBV19 to TRBJ1-1; 11 positions agree with TRBD1. CDR1 and CDR2 from the germline V gene are LNHDA and SQIVND (reference sequence). The CDR3 covers 14 residues. Trimming removed 6 bases from V and 6 bases from J; junction bases left unmatched: 6. DNA of the CDR3: TGTGCCAGTAGGATGCCGGGACAGGGGGCTGAAGCTTTCTTT. Translated, it gives CASRMPGQGAEAFF.

This rearrangement joins TRBV18 to TRBJ1-1; D is perhaps TRBD1 (5 bases). V lost 3 bases to trimming and J lost 1 base, with 15 bases between them. In germline, CDR1 is KGHSH, CDR2 LQKENI. This CDR3 is built from 16 residues. The CDR3 loop is CASSPAVGRANTEAFF. As DNA, the CDR3 is TGTGCCAGCTCACCGGCCGTCGGCAGGGCGAACACTGAAGCTTTCTTT.

The V call is TRBV4-2, the J call TRBJ2-1; 12 bases align to TRBD2. The junction had 9 bases not matched to a gene; V was cut back by 5 bases and J by 7 bases. This CDR3 has 16 amino acids. The germline gives CDR1 LGHNA, CDR2 YNFKEQ. The CDR3: CASSFGTSGPSNEQFF. CDR3 coding DNA: TGTGCCAGCAGCTTCGGGACTAGCGGGCCCTCGAATGAGCAGTTCTTC.

The sample holds a few counts of this clone. The J gene is TRBJ1-1, the V gene TRBV5-1; no firm D call. The CDR3 sequence is 15 residues long. Germline-derived CDR1 and CDR2 are SGHRS and YFSETQ. V gave up 0 bases and J gave up 0 bases, with 9 bases separating them. In DNA, the CDR3 is TGCGCCAGCAGCTTGGTTGGCCTCATGAACACTGAAGCTTTCTTT. Encoded protein: CASSLVGLMNTEAFF.

The chain is built from TRBV5-5 and TRBJ2-5, with TRBD2 matching over 11 bases. V lost 3 bases, J lost 2 bases, and 6 bases stayed unmatched. The germline V gene encodes CDR1 SGHKS and CDR2 YYEKEE (reference sequence). The CDR3 spans 16 residues. CDR3 DNA: TGTGCCAGCAGCTACGGACTAGCGGGCCCGCAAGAGACCCAGTACTTC. Amino acid sequence: CASSYGLAGPQETQYF.

V gene TRBV28 combines with J gene TRBJ2-1, with 9 bases aligning to TRBD1. The V and J ends lost 11 bases and 7 bases, in that order; junction bases with no gene match: 9. Germline assignment: CDR1 MDHEN and CDR2 SYDVKM. The CDR3 totals 13 residues. For the CDR3, the DNA is TGTGCCTCCCTAGACAGGGGGGTGAATGAGCAGTTCTTC. It translates to CASLDRGVNEQFF. Variable domain in full (rest from reference TRBV28 and TRBJ2-1): DVKVTQSSRYLVKRTGEKVFLECVQDMDHENMFWYRQDPGLGLRLIYFSYDVKMKEKGDIPEGYSVSREKKERFSLILESASTNQTSMYLCASLDRGVNEQFFGPGTRLTVL.

Comment on this clone: The sample carries other DNA sequences with the same CDR3. The chain employs TRBV11-3 and TRBJ1-1; D possibly corresponds to TRBD1 (6 bases). Trimming stripped 1 base from V and 5 bases from J, with 8 bases between. CDR1 SGHNT and CDR2 YENEEA come from the germline V gene. The CDR3 has 13 residues. CDR3 DNA sequence: TGTGCCAGCAGCTTAGCGAGGGGGACTGAAGCTTTCTTT. It encodes CASSLARGTEAFF.

CDR3 amino acids: CASSRRDLNTGELFF. The CDR3 coding sequence is TGTGCCAGCAGCCGGAGGGATTTGAACACCGGGGAGCTGTTTTTT. V gene TRBV5-4 combines with J gene TRBJ2-2, with a possible D match to TRBD2 (6 bases). This CDR3 has 15 residues. Germline V gene sequence: CDR1 SGHNT, CDR2 YYREEE (reference sequence). Trimming took off 4 bases at V and 1 base at J, with 11 bases between the two ends.

A few counts support this clone. V usage is TRBV19 and J usage is TRBJ1-2; 11 bases align to TRBD1. Losses at the gene ends were 5 bases for V and 7 bases for J; bases not matched to a gene: 18. This CDR3 has 18 residues. The germline V gene has CDR1 LNHDA and CDR2 SQIVND (reference sequence). DNA of the CDR3: TGTGCCAGTAGTCCCCCTCCGGGACAGGGGGGGACTGATCCTGGCTACACCTTC. Translation: CASSPPPGQGGTDPGYTF.

A few counts support this clone. This sequence joins TRBV5-4 and TRBJ2-2, with 8 positions matching TRBD1. V trimming: 6 bases; J trimming: 5 bases; junction bases outside the gene matches: 6. The CDR3 covers 14 residues. Germline-derived CDR1 and CDR2 are SGHNT and YYREEE (reference sequence). This chain's CDR3 is CASNHDRGTGELFF. CDR3 coding DNA: TGTGCCAGCAACCATGACAGGGGAACCGGGGAGCTGTTTTTT.

The V gene is TRBV19, the J gene TRBJ1-5; D may be TRBD1 (5 bases). This CDR3 is 16 amino acids long. The V end was cut by 1 base, the J end by 0 bases, with 10 bases between. Germline assignment: CDR1 LNHDA and CDR2 SQIVND (reference sequence). CDR3 DNA: TGTGCCAGTAGTATAGGGGCAGGGCGTAGCAATCAGCCCCAGCATTTT. Translated, it gives CASSIGAGRSNQPQHF.

In its sample, this clone was seen once. This chain joins TRBV11-2 and TRBJ1-6, with TRBD1 identical over 10 bases. CDR1 and CDR2 from the germline V gene are SGHAT and FQNNGV. The CDR3 is 13 residues long. The ends lost 5 bases at V and 10 bases at J; junction bases unmatched: 2. The CDR3 loop reads CASSRDRGSPLHF. In DNA form, the CDR3 reads TGTGCCAGCAGCCGGGACAGGGGATCACCCCTCCACTTT.

In this sample, this clone turned up a few times. The rearrangement uses TRBV6-5 and TRBJ1-4; 10 bases line up with TRBD1. Trimming removed 2 bases from V and 7 bases from J; junction bases left unmatched: 4. There are 15 residues in the CDR3. Germline V gene data show CDR1 as MNHEY and CDR2 as SVGAGI. The DNA of the CDR3 is TGTGCCAGCAGTTACGGGACAGGGGTGGGTGAAAAACTGTTTTTT. The encoded protein is CASSYGTGVGEKLFF.

This chain connects TRBV5-8 to TRBJ2-7, with TRBD1 matching 8 bases. Trimming removed 2 bases from V and 4 bases from J; junction bases left unmatched: 5. Germline V gene data show CDR1 as SGHTS and CDR2 as YDEGEE. The CDR3 is 14 residues long. The chain's CDR3 is CASSFRDRSYEQYF. In nucleotides, the CDR3 is TGTGCCAGCAGCTTCCGGGACAGGAGTTACGAGCAGTACTTC.

V is TRBV24-1 and J is TRBJ2-3, with D possibly matching TRBD1 (6 bases). V was trimmed by 7 bases and J by 7 bases, leaving 11 bases between them. CDR1 and CDR2 (germline): KGHDR, SFDVKD. The CDR3 is made up of 12 amino acids. The CDR3 coding sequence is TGTGCCACCAGCCCACAGGGATATACGCAGTATTTT. Translated, it gives CATSPQGYTQYF.

Here the CDR3 reads CASSDKGVMLGQPQHF. CDR3 DNA: TGTGCCAGCAGTGATAAGGGGGTTATGCTGGGTCAGCCCCAGCATTTT. The chain joins TRBV2 to TRBJ1-5, with a possible D match to TRBD1 (6 bases). The CDR3 runs to 16 residues. V lost 3 bases and J lost 6, with 18 bases in between. The germline V gene encodes CDR1 SNHLY and CDR2 FYNNEI.

The rearrangement links TRBV18 to TRBJ2-7; D gene unclear. There are 14 residues in the CDR3. Trimming cost V 2 bases and J 2 bases, with 10 bases left between them. Germline V gives CDR1 KGHSH, CDR2 LQKENI. CDR3 in amino acids: CASSPSGRTYEQYF. CDR3 coding DNA: TGTGCCAGCTCACCATCTGGCAGGACCTACGAGCAGTACTTC.